These 18 T cell receptor beta chains were sequenced from one sample in a study of a mutant IDH1 vaccine in newly diagnosed glioma. Profiled with immunoSEQ multiplex PCR; TCRdb holds only in-frame clones, not every one. Of 85,000 to 100,000 clones in the sample, 83% were seen once. This sample's time point: baseline, week 1 (first vaccination visit). Treatment meaning: pre-vaccination baseline after standard-of-care therapy. The source was PBMCs, collected from a glioma patient treated with radiotherapy, temozolomide or both. The receptors were gathered from a woman in her forties or fifties with glioma.

The rearrangement uses TRBV9 and TRBJ1-5; tentatively, D is TRBD1 (5 bases). The germline V gene has CDR1 SGDLS and CDR2 YYNGEE. Trimming cost V 0 bases and J 4 bases, with 8 bases left between them. CDR3 length equals 14 residues. The CDR3 bases are TGTGCCAGCAGCGTAGGGGGGGGGAATCAGCCCCAGCATTTT. This encodes CASSVGGGNQPQHF.

This clone has a handful of counts. This chain links TRBV2 with TRBJ1-1; tentatively, D is TRBD1 (6 bases). V was pared by 6 bases and J by 2 bases, with 13 bases between. The CDR3 has 14 amino acids. Germline CDR1 and CDR2: SNHLY and FYNNEI. Written as DNA, the CDR3 is TGTGCCAGCAGCCAAAGGGGGGGAAACACTGAAGCTTTCTTT. Protein sequence: CASSQRGGNTEAFF.

This chain joins TRBV27 and TRBJ2-7; TRBD2 agrees at 13 bases. Germline V lookup: CDR1 MNHEY, CDR2 SMNVEV (reference sequence). With V trimmed by 5 bases and J by 4 bases, 5 bases remained unmatched. This CDR3 has 15 amino acids. CDR3 nucleotide sequence: TGTGCCAGCAGTCCTTCGACTAGCGGGGGGTACGAGCAGTACTTC. It specifies CASSPSTSGGYEQYF.

This clone has only one observation. The chain carries TRBV5-8 and TRBJ1-5; unclear D gene. Trimming shortened V by 1 base and J by 7 bases, and 9 bases separated the two germline ends. The CDR3 is 13 amino acids. Per the germline V gene, CDR1 is SGHTS and CDR2 is YDEGEE. Here the CDR3 reads CASSLTSGQPQHF. CDR3 coding DNA: TGTGCCAGCAGCTTGACAAGCGGACAGCCCCAGCATTTT.

The chain employs TRBV5-4 and TRBJ2-3; D may correspond to TRBD1 or TRBD2 (6 bases each). V was trimmed by 0 bases and J by 4 bases, leaving 12 bases between them. The CDR3 loop spans 15 amino acids. Germline V gene sequence: CDR1 SGHNT, CDR2 YYREEE (reference sequence). The CDR3 protein is CASSLGGARADTQYF. DNA for the CDR3: TGTGCCAGCAGCTTGGGGGGGGCTCGCGCAGATACGCAGTATTTT.

This clone was counted only a few times. The chain couples TRBV10-3 to TRBJ1-1; TRBD1 is a possible D gene (5 bases). The V end was cut by 4 bases, the J end by 4 bases, with 13 bases between. The CDR3 covers 14 residues. CDR1 is ENHRY, CDR2 SYGVKD, per germline. The DNA of the CDR3 is TGTGCCATCAGTGCGGGGCAGCTAATCACTGAAGCTTTCTTT. This encodes CAISAGQLITEAFF.

This CDR3 is CASTFARLSGNTIYF. As DNA, the CDR3 is TGTGCCAGTACCTTCGCCAGATTAAGTGGAAACACCATATATTTT. This chain joins TRBV19 and TRBJ1-3, with unresolved D. Germline V gene sequence: CDR1 LNHDA, CDR2 SQIVND (reference sequence). Trimming pared 7 bases from V and 3 bases from J, leaving 16 bases between. The CDR3 is 15 residues long.

V and J are TRBV6-6 and TRBJ1-1, with D unclear. The length of the CDR3 is 12 residues. Trimming took off 11 bases at V and 0 bases at J, with 10 bases between the two ends. The germline CDR1 and CDR2 sequences are MNHNY and SVGAGI (reference sequence). The CDR3 is CAGGRMNTEAFF. For the CDR3, the DNA is TGTGCCGGCGGGAGAATGAACACTGAAGCTTTCTTT.

This clone has just one count. J is TRBJ1-6 and V is TRBV6-5, with TRBD1 matching 7 bases. V dropped 6 bases and J dropped 14; count of bases not matched to a gene: 10. The CDR3 extends over 13 amino acids. The germline CDR1 and CDR2 sequences are MNHEY and SVGAGI. CDR3 in amino acids: CASSTPGGTALHF. The CDR3 nucleotides read TGTGCCAGCAGCACACCAGGGGGAACGGCCCTCCACTTT.

The chain uses TRBV27 and TRBJ2-5; 7 nucleotides agree with TRBD2. Germline trimming cut 6 bases from V and 2 bases from J; bases unmatched to any gene: 21. The CDR3 covers 19 residues. Germline lookup yields CDR1 MNHEY and CDR2 SMNVEV (reference sequence). CDR3 loop: CASRPTVTSRAGPQETQYF. CDR3 sequence (DNA): TGTGCCAGCAGACCAACGGTGACTAGCCGAGCTGGCCCTCAAGAGACCCAGTACTTC.

To note about this clone: This sample includes further DNA sequences coding for the same CDR3. The V and J genes are TRBV7-2 and TRBJ1-5, with 12 positions matching TRBD1. J lost 4 bases, V lost 0 bases, and 7 bases had no gene match. From germline, CDR1 is SGHTA and CDR2 FQGNSA. The CDR3 totals 18 residues. CDR3: CASSLASGTGGRNQPQHF. The CDR3 region has the DNA TGTGCCAGCAGCTTAGCCTCCGGGACAGGGGGCAGGAATCAGCCCCAGCATTTT.

This clone was observed a few times. The chain combines TRBV6-6 with TRBJ1-5, with D unclear. The CDR3 loop spans 14 amino acids. The germline V and J ends were trimmed by 7 bases and 5 bases, with 15 bases remaining between them. Per germline, CDR1 MNHNY and CDR2 SVGAGI (reference sequence). CDR3 in amino acids: CASTPGGSDQPQHF. The CDR3, as DNA: TGTGCCAGCACCCCCGGAGGGTCTGATCAGCCCCAGCATTTT.

V usage is TRBV10-3 and J usage is TRBJ1-4; D uncertain. The V and J ends lost 2 bases and 5 bases respectively, with 9 bases between them. CDR3 size: 14 residues. Looked up from germline, CDR1 is ENHRY and CDR2 is SYGVKD. The CDR3 DNA is TGTGCCATCAGTGAGAGCCGGCAGAATGAAAAACTGTTTTTT. This gives the protein CAISESRQNEKLFF.

The chain uses TRBV29-1 and TRBJ1-4; D call uncertain. Germline V gene data show CDR1 as SQVTM and CDR2 as ANQGSEA. This CDR3 has 12 amino acids. The V and J ends lost 4 bases and 8 bases respectively, with 11 bases between them. Here the CDR3 reads CSVVNSLEKLFF. The CDR3 region has the DNA TGCAGCGTTGTAAACAGCCTCGAAAAACTGTTTTTT.

The rearrangement uses TRBV6-5 and TRBJ1-2, with 7 positions matching TRBD1. Germline CDR1 reads MNHEY; CDR2 reads SVGAGI. V shed 6 bases and J 10 bases; nucleotides not matched to a gene: 5. This CDR3 is 11 amino acids long. The CDR3: CASRRDRDYTF. Written as DNA, the CDR3 is TGTGCCAGCAGGAGAGACAGGGACTACACCTTC.

J is TRBJ1-6 and V is TRBV10-3, with D unresolved. The CDR3 extends over 15 amino acids. Germline V gene lookup returns CDR1 ENHRY and CDR2 SYGVKD. The V end lost 3 bases, the J end lost 9 bases, and 15 bases lay between the germline ends. The DNA for the CDR3 is TGTGCCATCAGTGACAGGCCCCAGAGTGGTTCACCCCTCCACTTT. Translation: CAISDRPQSGSPLHF.

In the case of this clone: The same CDR3 can be traced to other DNA sequences in this sample. V and J are TRBV6-5 and TRBJ2-7; no clear D. The CDR3 is 12 residues long. V gave up 4 bases and J gave up 3 bases, with 7 bases separating them. Germline CDR1 reads MNHEY; CDR2 reads SVGAGI. DNA for the CDR3: TGTGCCAGCAGTTTGGACGGCTACGAGCAGTACTTC. It translates to CASSLDGYEQYF.

The gene calls are TRBV7-9 and TRBJ1-2; no firm D call. From germline, CDR1 is SEHNR and CDR2 FQNEAQ (reference sequence). V dropped 1 base and J dropped 4 bases, with 4 bases sitting between them. This CDR3 has 12 residues. The CDR3 spells CASSLDGYGYTF. The CDR3 DNA reads TGTGCCAGCAGCTTAGACGGCTATGGCTACACCTTC.